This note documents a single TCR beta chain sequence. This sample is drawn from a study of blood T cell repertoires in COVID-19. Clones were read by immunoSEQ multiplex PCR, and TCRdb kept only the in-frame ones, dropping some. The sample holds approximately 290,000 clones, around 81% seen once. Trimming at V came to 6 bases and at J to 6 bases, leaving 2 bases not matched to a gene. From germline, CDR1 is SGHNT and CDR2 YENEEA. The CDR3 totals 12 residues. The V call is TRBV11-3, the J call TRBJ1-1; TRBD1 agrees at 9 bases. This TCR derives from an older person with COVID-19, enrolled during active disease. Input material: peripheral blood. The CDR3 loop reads CASRGQGPEAFF. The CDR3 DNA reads TGTGCCAGCAGGGGACAGGGCCCTGAAGCTTTCTTT.